Sequencing of this T cell receptor (beta chain) was carried out in a study of blood T cell repertoires in COVID-19 (dated by TCRdb to 2020 to 2022). In the study overall: Samples covering the acute and convalescent phases of COVID-19 were provided by collaborators in the United States, Italy and Spain. Nearly every sample came with metadata listing a de-identified subject ID, COVID-19 status, age in years and sex. Samples came from the ongoing ImmuneRACE study (first 160 participants) plus 1,254 subjects from 6 global collaborators. The material from the prospective study consisted of cDNA or gDNA derived from T cells, B-cell-depleted T cells, or PBMCs. Where HLA class I and class II types were available, the types were taken from metadata supplied by the sample provider, not from assay-based typing. The repertoires were released in a freely available public database intended as a resource for research on the immune response to SARS-CoV-2. The dataset comprised deeply sampled blood TCRbeta repertoires from subjects exposed to, actively infected with, or recovered from COVID-19. Overall study results and their limits: How much clinical and demographic metadata was included differed by source and by participant, and the metadata was provided uncurated.

The CDR3 has 15 amino acids, counting the end cysteine and phenylalanine. The entry retains the CDR3 DNA only, 45 bases that are in frame from base 1. CDR1 and CDR2 were assigned from the germline V gene as ENHRY and SYGVKD. The V and J ends are trimmed by 3 bases and 7 bases, leaving 19 bases between them. About this clone: Its antigen remains unidentified. No quality values exist for individual bases; no much larger clone is one base distant.

Another Seattle source contributed samples from volunteer blood donors who had recovered from COVID-19. Collaborating institutions collected whole blood in K2EDTA tubes following their own protocols. For TCRbeta analysis, collaborators shipped samples as frozen whole blood, isolated PBMCs, or DNA extracted from either of those sample types. TCRbeta CDR3 regions were amplified from genomic DNA using the immunoSEQ Assay, a bias-controlled multiplex PCR. For the original study's pipeline: The number of nucleated cells in each sample was estimated by amplification of reference gene primers within the assay. To quantify the absolute abundance of each unique TCRbeta CDR3 rearrangement, sequence reads were collapsed and filtered. For each sample, productive Simpson clonality was calculated by taking the square root of Simpson's diversity index across productive rearrangements. The table comes from immuneACCESS by way of TCRdb, which keeps in-frame sequences with V and J called. Part of the clones is missing from these tables; in studies checked, under half for an unresolved V gene and the rest for unknown reasons. The V and J calls and clone size were taken over from that table, and D and trimming were inferred from the DNA. The table for this sample lists a few hundred thousand clones; approximately 89% of them were counted only once. 7.8% of the sample belongs to the ten largest clones.

This clonotype originated in a woman in her forties or fifties who had recovered from COVID-19. The sample was peripheral blood. The sequence is built from TRBV10-3 and TRBJ2-7; tentative D gene TRBD2, with 5 bases matching. The CDR3 is CAISELPGFSGEQYF. The DNA sequence is as follows: TGTGCCATCAGTGAACTACCGGGTTTCTCGGGGGAGCAGTACTTC.